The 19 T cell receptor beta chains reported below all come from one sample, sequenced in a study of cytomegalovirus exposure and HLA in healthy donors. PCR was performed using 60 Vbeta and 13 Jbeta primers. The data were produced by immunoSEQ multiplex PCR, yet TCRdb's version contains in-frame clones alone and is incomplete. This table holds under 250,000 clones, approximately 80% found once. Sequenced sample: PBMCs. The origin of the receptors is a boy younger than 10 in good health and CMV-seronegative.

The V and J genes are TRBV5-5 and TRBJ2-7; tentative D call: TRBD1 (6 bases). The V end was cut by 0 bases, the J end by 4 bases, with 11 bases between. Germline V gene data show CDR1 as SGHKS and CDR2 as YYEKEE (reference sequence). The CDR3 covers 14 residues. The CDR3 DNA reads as TGTGCCAGCAGCTTGGTTTCACAGGGTTACGAGCAGTACTTC. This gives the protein CASSLVSQGYEQYF.

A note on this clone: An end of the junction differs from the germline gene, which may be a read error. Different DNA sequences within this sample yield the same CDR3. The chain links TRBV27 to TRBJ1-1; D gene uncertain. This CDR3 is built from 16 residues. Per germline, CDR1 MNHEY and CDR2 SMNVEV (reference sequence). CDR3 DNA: TGTGCCAGCAGTTCTCTAATCCTTGCCCAAGCCGCTGAAGCCTTCTTT. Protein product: CASSSLILAQAAEAFF.

CDR3 loop: CASSYPKRELSDTQYF. The DNA of the CDR3 is TGTGCCAGCAGTTACCCCAAGCGGGAGCTTTCAGATACGCAGTATTTT. This chain joins TRBV6-5 and TRBJ2-3; 8 nucleotides match TRBD2. This CDR3 has 16 amino acids. Trimming at V came to 2 bases and at J to 4 bases, leaving 8 bases not matched to a gene. Looked up from germline, CDR1 is MNHEY and CDR2 is SVGAGI.

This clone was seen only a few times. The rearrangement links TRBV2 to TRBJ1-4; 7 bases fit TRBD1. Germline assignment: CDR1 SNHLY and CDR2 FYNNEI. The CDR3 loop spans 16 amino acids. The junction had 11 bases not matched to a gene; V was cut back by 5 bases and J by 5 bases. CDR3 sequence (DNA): TGTGCCAGCAGTCCGATTAGGACAGGCGACAATGAAAAACTGTTTTTT. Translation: CASSPIRTGDNEKLFF.

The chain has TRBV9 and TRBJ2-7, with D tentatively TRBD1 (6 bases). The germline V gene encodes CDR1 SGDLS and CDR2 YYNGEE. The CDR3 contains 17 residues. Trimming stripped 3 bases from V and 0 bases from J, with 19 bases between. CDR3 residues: CASSGFLGADPSYEQYF. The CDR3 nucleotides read TGTGCCAGCAGCGGCTTCTTGGGGGCGGATCCCTCCTACGAGCAGTACTTC.

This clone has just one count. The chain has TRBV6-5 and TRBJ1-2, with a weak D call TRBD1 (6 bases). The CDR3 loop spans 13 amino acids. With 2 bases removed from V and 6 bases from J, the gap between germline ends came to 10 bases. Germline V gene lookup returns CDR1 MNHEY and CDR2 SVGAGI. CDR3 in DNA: TGTGCCAGCAGTTACAAGGGGGAACATGGCTACACCTTC. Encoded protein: CASSYKGEHGYTF.

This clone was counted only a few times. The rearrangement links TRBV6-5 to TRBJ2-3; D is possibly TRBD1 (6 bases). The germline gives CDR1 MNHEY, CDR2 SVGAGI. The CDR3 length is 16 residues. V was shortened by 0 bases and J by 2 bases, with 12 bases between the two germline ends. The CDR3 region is CASSYSGAGYTDTQYF. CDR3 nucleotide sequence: TGTGCCAGCAGTTACTCGGGGGCAGGGTACACAGATACGCAGTATTTT.

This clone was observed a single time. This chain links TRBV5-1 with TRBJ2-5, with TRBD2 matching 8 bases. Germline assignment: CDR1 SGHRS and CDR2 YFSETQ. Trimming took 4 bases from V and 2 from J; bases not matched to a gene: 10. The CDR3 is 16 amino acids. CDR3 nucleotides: TGCGCCAGCAGCGGTGGACTAGCCCAGGCTCAAGAGACCCAGTACTTC. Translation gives CASSGGLAQAQETQYF.

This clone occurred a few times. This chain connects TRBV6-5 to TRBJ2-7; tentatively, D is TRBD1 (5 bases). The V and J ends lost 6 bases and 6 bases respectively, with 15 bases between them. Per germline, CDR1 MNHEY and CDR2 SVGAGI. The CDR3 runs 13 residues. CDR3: CASSRQGKGEQYF. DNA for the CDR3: TGTGCCAGCAGCCGGCAGGGAAAGGGCGAGCAGTACTTC.

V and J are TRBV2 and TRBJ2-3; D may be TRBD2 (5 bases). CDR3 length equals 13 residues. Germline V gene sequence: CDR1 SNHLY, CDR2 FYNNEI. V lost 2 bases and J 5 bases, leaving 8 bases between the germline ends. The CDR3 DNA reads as TGTGCCAGCAGTGAATTAGGGAGAGATACGCAGTATTTT. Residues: CASSELGRDTQYF.

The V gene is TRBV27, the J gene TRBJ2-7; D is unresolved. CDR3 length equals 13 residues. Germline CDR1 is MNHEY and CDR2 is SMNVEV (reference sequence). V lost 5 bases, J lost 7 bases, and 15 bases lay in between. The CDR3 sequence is CASSVSRLEEQYF. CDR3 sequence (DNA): TGTGCCAGCAGTGTTTCCCGTTTGGAGGAGCAGTACTTC.

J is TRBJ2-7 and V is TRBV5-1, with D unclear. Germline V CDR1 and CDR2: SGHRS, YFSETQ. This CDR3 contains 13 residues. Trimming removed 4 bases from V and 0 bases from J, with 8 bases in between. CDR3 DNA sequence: TGCGCCAGCAGCGTACAGAGCTCCTACGAGCAGTACTTC. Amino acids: CASSVQSSYEQYF.

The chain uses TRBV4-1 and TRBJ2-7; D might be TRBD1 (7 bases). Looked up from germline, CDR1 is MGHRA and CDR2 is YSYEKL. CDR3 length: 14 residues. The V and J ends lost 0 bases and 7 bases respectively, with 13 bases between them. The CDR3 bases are TGCGCCAGCAGCCAAGAGTCAGGGGGGTGGGAGCAGTACTTC. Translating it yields CASSQESGGWEQYF.

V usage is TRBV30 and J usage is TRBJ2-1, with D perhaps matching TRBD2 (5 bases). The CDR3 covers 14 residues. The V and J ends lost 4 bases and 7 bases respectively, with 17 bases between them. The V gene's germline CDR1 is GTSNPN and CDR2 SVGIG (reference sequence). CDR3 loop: CAWTLGIGENEQFF. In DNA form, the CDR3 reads TGTGCCTGGACCCTGGGGATCGGGGAGAATGAGCAGTTCTTC.

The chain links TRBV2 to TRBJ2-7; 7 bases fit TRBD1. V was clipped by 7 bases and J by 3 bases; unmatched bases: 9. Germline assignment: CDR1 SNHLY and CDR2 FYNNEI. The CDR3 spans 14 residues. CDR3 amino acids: CASTTPAGGYEQYF. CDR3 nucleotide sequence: TGTGCCAGCACTACACCGGCAGGGGGCTACGAGCAGTACTTC. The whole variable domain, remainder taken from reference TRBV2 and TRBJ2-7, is EPEVTQTPSHQVTQMGQEVILRCVPISNHLYFYWYRQILGQKVEFLVSFYNNEISEKSEIFDDQFSVERPDGSNFTLKIRSTKLEDSAMYFCASTTPAGGYEQYFGPGTRLTVT.

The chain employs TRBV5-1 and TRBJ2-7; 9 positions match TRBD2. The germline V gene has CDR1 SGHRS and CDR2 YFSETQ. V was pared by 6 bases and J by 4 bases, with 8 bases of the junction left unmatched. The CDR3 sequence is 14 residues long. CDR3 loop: CASTPTSGEYEQYF. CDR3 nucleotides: TGCGCCAGCACCCCGACTAGCGGAGAATACGAGCAGTACTTC.

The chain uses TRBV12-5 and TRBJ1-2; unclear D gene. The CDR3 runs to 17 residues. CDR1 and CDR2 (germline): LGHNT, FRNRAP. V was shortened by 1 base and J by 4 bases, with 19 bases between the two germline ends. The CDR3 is CASGLEIDRGKIYGYTF. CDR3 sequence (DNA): TGTGCTAGTGGTTTGGAGATCGACCGGGGTAAAATCTATGGCTACACCTTC. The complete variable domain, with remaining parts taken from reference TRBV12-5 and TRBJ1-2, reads DARVTQTPRHKVTEMGQEVTMRCQPILGHNTVFWYRQTMMQGLELLAYFRNRAPLDDSGMPKDRFSAEMPDATLATLKIQPSEPRDSAVYFCASGLEIDRGKIYGYTFGSGTRLTVV.

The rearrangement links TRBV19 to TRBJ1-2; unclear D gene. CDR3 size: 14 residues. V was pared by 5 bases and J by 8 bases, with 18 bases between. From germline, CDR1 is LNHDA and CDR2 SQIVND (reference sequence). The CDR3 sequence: CASSAGPAEGGYTF. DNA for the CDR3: TGTGCCAGTAGTGCCGGACCGGCTGAGGGCGGCTACACCTTC.

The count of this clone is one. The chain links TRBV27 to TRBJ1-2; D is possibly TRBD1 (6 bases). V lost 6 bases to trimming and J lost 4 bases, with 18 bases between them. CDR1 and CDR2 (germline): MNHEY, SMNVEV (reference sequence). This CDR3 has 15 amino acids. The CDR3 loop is CASSQSRTASYGYTF. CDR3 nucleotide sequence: TGTGCCAGCAGCCAATCACGGACAGCCAGCTATGGCTACACCTTC.